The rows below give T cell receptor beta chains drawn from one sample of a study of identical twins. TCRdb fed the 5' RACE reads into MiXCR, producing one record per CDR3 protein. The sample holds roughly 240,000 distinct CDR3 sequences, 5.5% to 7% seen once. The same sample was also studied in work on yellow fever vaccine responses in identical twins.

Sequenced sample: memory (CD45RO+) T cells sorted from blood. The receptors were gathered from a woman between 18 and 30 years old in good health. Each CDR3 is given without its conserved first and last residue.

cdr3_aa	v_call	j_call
ASRDRDSETQY	TRBV12-3/TRBV12-4	TRBJ2-5
ASSNLQGYETQY	TRBV6-2/TRBV6-3	TRBJ2-5
ASSQPLTGPSGANVLT	TRBV3-1	TRBJ2-6
SARGAQFENTIY	TRBV20-1	TRBJ1-3
ASSSLRGHTEAF	TRBV11-2	TRBJ1-1
ASNILAGGPGETQY	TRBV5-1	TRBJ2-5
ASSHRATRDSSTDTQY	TRBV4-1	TRBJ2-3
ATSDRASGGGYNEQF	TRBV24-1	TRBJ2-1
ASSLTLVTEAF	TRBV5-1	TRBJ1-1
ASSLGTSSGSEY	TRBV12-3/TRBV12-4	TRBJ2-3
AISENTGVVSYNEQF	TRBV10-3	TRBJ2-1
ASSLTGFMIEAF	TRBV7-9	TRBJ1-1
SARRTGGVHETQY	TRBV20-1	TRBJ2-5
ASSRATSGRNEQY	TRBV19	TRBJ2-7
ASRTGPTNTEAF	TRBV6-1	TRBJ1-1
ASSSTQCGYNEQF	TRBV7-8	TRBJ2-1
ATSRTQGLNTEAF	TRBV15	TRBJ1-1
ASSFLGFRDTEAF	TRBV28	TRBJ1-1
ATRTGLGDNEQF	TRBV24-1	TRBJ2-1
ASSLYASYEQY	TRBV28	TRBJ2-7
ASSPADRVWGYT	TRBV27	TRBJ1-2
ASSLGWTANQPQH	TRBV4-1	TRBJ1-5
ASSESGQASHERY	TRBV2	TRBJ2-7
ASSPPSGVSYEQY	TRBV7-9	TRBJ2-7
ASHRGGTNEKLF	TRBV5-1	TRBJ1-4
ASSLGPSSYNEQF	TRBV5-5	TRBJ2-1
ASTTSGGSSYEQY	TRBV12-3/TRBV12-4	TRBJ2-7
ASRPEGLGGYT	TRBV2	TRBJ1-2
SAKETGEMETQY	TRBV20-1	TRBJ2-5
ASSLTSGQEQY	TRBV7-8	TRBJ2-7
ASTVQNSGANVLT	TRBV19	TRBJ2-6
ASSLTGTTDSPLH	TRBV6-5	TRBJ1-6
ASSSRDRGYQETQY	TRBV27	TRBJ2-5
ATSDTDGLAGGNEQF	TRBV24-1	TRBJ2-1
ATSRDLETF	TRBV15	TRBJ1-1
ASSFHRLSTDTQY	TRBV6-5	TRBJ2-3
SATMAGSGGYT	TRBV29-1	TRBJ1-2
ASSYWTGEGYT	TRBV5-1	TRBJ1-2
ATSDLQGDQPQH	TRBV24-1	TRBJ1-5
ASSHEGVGTDTQY	TRBV5-1	TRBJ2-3
ASSLLRTEAF	TRBV12-3/TRBV12-4	TRBJ1-1
AISAAGGINEQF	TRBV10-3	TRBJ2-1
ATSRGGDFQEQY	TRBV15	TRBJ2-7
AISEGRETTDTQY	TRBV10-3	TRBJ2-3
SARDPSSGVYEQY	TRBV20-1	TRBJ2-7
ASTPRHGDSYEQY	TRBV27	TRBJ2-7
ASSSGMGTEAF	TRBV7-2	TRBJ1-1
ASSAGASNTEAF	TRBV7-9	TRBJ1-1
ASSLVEGGKLF	TRBV11-2	TRBJ1-4
ASSYSMWETQY	TRBV6-5	TRBJ2-5
ASSSGGAFEAF	TRBV28	TRBJ1-1
ASSLSVAGVNSYNEQF	TRBV7-8	TRBJ2-1
SARNKGGDGYT	TRBV20-1	TRBJ1-2
AVRDRDQPQH	TRBV10-3	TRBJ1-5
SARVAANQPQH	TRBV20-1	TRBJ1-5
ASSMMGISNQPQH	TRBV19	TRBJ1-5
ASSQASGGPTSTDTQY	TRBV4-2	TRBJ2-3
ATSDSAAGEYEQY	TRBV24-1	TRBJ2-7
SVTGGTGGAYEQF	TRBV20-1	TRBJ2-1